These 21 T cell receptor beta chains were sequenced from one sample in a study of technical replicates of blood from a few donors. TCRdb keeps only in-frame clones here, not all; method: immunoSEQ multiplex PCR. Altogether under 20,000 clones are present, 86% being singletons, with the ten largest covering over 10%. The sequenced sample consisted of PBMCs. The origin of the receptors is a human donor in good health.

This clone is a singleton in its sample. The chain couples TRBV7-9 to TRBJ1-2; a possible D gene is TRBD1 (6 bases). Germline V gene lookup returns CDR1 SEHNR and CDR2 FQNEAQ (reference sequence). The CDR3 has 14 residues. V was pared by 5 bases and J by 2 bases, with 12 bases between. CDR3 sequence: CASSLGTTNYGYTF. Written as DNA, the CDR3 is TGTGCCAGCAGCCTCGGGACAACGAACTATGGCTACACCTTC.

The chain combines TRBV21-1 with TRBJ1-5; the D call TRBD1 from the table was never checked on the DNA. TRBV21-1 is flagged as a pseudogene. This CDR3 has 16 amino acids. This CDR3 is CASKTGQRPNNQPQHF. CDR3 sequence (DNA): TGTGCCAGCAAAACCGGACAGCGACCCAACAATCAGCCCCAGCATTTT.

V is TRBV7-8 and J is TRBJ2-5, with 10 bases identical to TRBD2. J lost 0 bases, V lost 4 bases, and 11 bases had no gene match. From germline, CDR1 is SGHVS and CDR2 FQNEAQ. This CDR3 is 18 amino acids long. CDR3 in DNA: TGTGCCAGCAGCTCCCGTCTAGCGGGAGACCTTTACCAAGAGACCCAGTACTTC. It yields the protein CASSSRLAGDLYQETQYF.

The chain joins TRBV18 to TRBJ2-1; 10 nucleotides match TRBD2. The length of the CDR3 is 19 residues. The trim removed 3 bases at V and 0 bases at J, leaving 11 bases unmatched. From germline, CDR1 is KGHSH and CDR2 LQKENI. CDR3 sequence reads: CASSPRSSGSTSSYNEQFF. CDR3 DNA sequence: TGTGCCAGCTCACCCCGCTCTAGCGGGAGCACGAGCTCCTACAATGAGCAGTTCTTC.

J is TRBJ2-5 and V is TRBV9; D not certain. Germline V gene sequence: CDR1 SGDLS, CDR2 YYNGEE. The CDR3 is 14 amino acids. Between the trimmed V and J ends, which lost 0 bases and 4 bases, there was a span of 10 bases. CDR3 DNA sequence: TGTGCCAGCAGCGTAGCGTCCTCCGGAGAGACCCAGTACTTC. Its protein is CASSVASSGETQYF.

This clone turned up a few times. The V gene is TRBV11-2, the J gene TRBJ2-7, with D possibly matching TRBD1 (5 bases). Per the germline V gene, CDR1 is SGHAT and CDR2 is FQNNGV. The CDR3 is 13 residues long. Deletions cut 3 bases from V and 7 bases from J, with 13 bases between. The CDR3 loop is CASSFTGRVEQYF. CDR3 nucleotides: TGTGCCAGCAGCTTCACAGGACGGGTGGAGCAGTACTTC.

V is TRBV18 and J is TRBJ2-1; D unresolved. Trimming took 4 bases from V and 9 from J, leaving 7 bases between them. The CDR3 is 11 amino acids. Germline loops: CDR1 KGHSH, CDR2 LQKENI. This CDR3 reads CASSLKAEQFF. The CDR3 nucleotides read TGTGCCAGCTCACTGAAAGCTGAGCAGTTCTTC. The full variable domain, rest sourced from reference TRBV18 and TRBJ2-1, is NAGVMQNPRHLVRRRGQEARLRCSPMKGHSHVYWYRQLPEEGLKFMVYLQKENIIDESGMPKERFSAEFPKEGPSILRIQQVVRGDSAAYFCASSLKAEQFFGPGTRLTVL.

The V call is TRBV6-1, the J call TRBJ2-1, with 7 bases lining up with TRBD1. V trimming: 4 bases; J trimming: 8 bases; junction bases outside the gene matches: 5. This CDR3 region has 13 residues. From germline, CDR1 is MNHNS and CDR2 SASEGT. The CDR3 DNA is TGTGCCAGCAGTGGTAGACAGGGTGATGAGCAGTTCTTC. Its protein is CASSGRQGDEQFF.

The CDR3, as DNA: TGCGCCAGCAGTGAAGGGGGCAGTTACTCTCGAGGGCAGTTCTTC. Translation gives CASSEGGSYSRGQFF. V usage is TRBV10-1 and J usage is TRBJ2-1; the match to TRBD1 covers 7 bases. J lost 12 bases, V lost 3 bases, and 14 bases had no gene match. CDR3 size: 15 residues. CDR1 is WNHNN, CDR2 SYGVQD, per germline (reference sequence).

The rearrangement joins TRBV27 to TRBJ2-1; 7 nucleotides agree with TRBD2. Trimming at V came to 5 bases and at J to 6 bases, leaving 7 bases not matched to a gene. CDR3 length: 14 amino acids. Germline CDR1 MNHEY, CDR2 SMNVEV (reference sequence). CDR3 in amino acids: CASSIQTSSNEQFF. In DNA, the CDR3 is TGTGCCAGCAGTATACAGACTAGCAGCAATGAGCAGTTCTTC.

This sequence joins TRBV18 and TRBJ2-5; TRBD2 aligns across 8 bases. This CDR3 has 18 residues. The V gene end was trimmed by 0 bases and the J gene end by 1 base; junction bases not matched to a gene: 10. Germline V gene lookup returns CDR1 KGHSH and CDR2 LQKENI. The CDR3 loop is CASSPPSGTSGLQETQYF. For the CDR3, the DNA is TGTGCCAGCTCACCACCGTCGGGAACTAGCGGCCTCCAAGAGACCCAGTACTTC.

This chain connects TRBV6-5 to TRBJ2-7; D gene ambiguous. CDR1 and CDR2 (germline): MNHEY, SVGAGI. The CDR3 sequence is 13 residues long. Trimming shortened V by 2 bases and J by 3 bases, and 8 bases separated the two germline ends. CDR3: CASSYDSGYEQYF. The CDR3 nucleotides read TGTGCCAGCAGTTACGACTCCGGCTACGAGCAGTACTTC.

The chain has TRBV19 and TRBJ1-4; TRBD1 matches at 10 bases. The ends lost 9 bases at V and 10 bases at J; junction bases unmatched: 11. Germline assignment: CDR1 LNHDA and CDR2 SQIVND (reference sequence). This CDR3 is built from 14 residues. The CDR3 protein is CASTRTGGEGKLFF. The CDR3 nucleotides are TGTGCCAGCACGAGGACAGGGGGTGAGGGAAAACTGTTTTTT.

This chain links TRBV14 with TRBJ2-3; 8 nucleotides match TRBD2. The CDR3 runs 18 residues. Unmatched junction bases numbered 11, after V lost 2 bases and J lost 1 base. CDR1 is SGHDN and CDR2 is FVKESK in the germline V gene. The CDR3 DNA reads as TGTGCCAGCAGCCAAAGCGGGAGTGGTAATTTAGGCACAGATACGCAGTATTTT. As protein: CASSQSGSGNLGTDTQYF.

J is TRBJ2-1 and V is TRBV7-3; TRBD2 matches at 9 bases. CDR1 and CDR2 from the germline V gene are SGHTA and FQGTGA. The CDR3 is 16 amino acids. V trimming: 0 bases; J trimming: 2 bases; junction bases outside the gene matches: 2. The CDR3 DNA is TGTGCCAGCAGCTTAACTAGCGGGAGTGCCTACAATGAGCAGTTCTTC. It is translated as CASSLTSGSAYNEQFF.

The chain employs TRBV2 and TRBJ2-5; the match to TRBD1 covers 9 bases. V lost 4 bases, J lost 5 bases, and 8 bases stayed unmatched. From germline, CDR1 is SNHLY and CDR2 FYNNEI. The CDR3 runs 15 residues. The CDR3 DNA follows: TGTGCCAGCAGTGTCGGACAGGGGATGTGGGAGACCCAGTACTTC. Translation: CASSVGQGMWETQYF. Together with reference TRBV2 and TRBJ2-5, the CDR3 gives the full variable domain: EPEVTQTPSHQVTQMGQEVILRCVPISNHLYFYWYRQILGQKVEFLVSFYNNEISEKSEIFDDQFSVERPDGSNFTLKIRSTKLEDSAMYFCASSVGQGMWETQYFGPGTRLLVL.

J is TRBJ2-5 and V is TRBV7-7; 9 nucleotides match TRBD1. CDR1 SSHAT and CDR2 FNYEAQ come from the germline V gene (reference sequence). CDR3 size: 16 residues. Trimming took 6 bases from V and 5 from J; bases not matched to a gene: 13. The chain's CDR3 is CASSPRRQGGGETQYF. As DNA, the CDR3 is TGTGCCAGCAGTCCCCGTAGACAGGGGGGGGGTGAGACCCAGTACTTC. The full variable domain, in which reference TRBV7-7 and TRBJ2-5 provide the parts outside the CDR3, is GAGVSQSPRYKVTKRGQDVTLRCDPISSHATLYWYQQALGQGPEFLTYFNYEAQPDKSGLPSDRFSAERPEGSISTLTIQRTEQRDSAMYRCASSPRRQGGGETQYFGPGTRLLVL.

This rearrangement joins TRBV5-4 to TRBJ1-2; tentative D call: TRBD1 (5 bases). Germline CDR1 and CDR2: SGHNT and YYREEE (reference sequence). Between the trimmed V and J ends, which lost 3 bases and 6 bases, there was a span of 12 bases. The CDR3 spans 13 residues. The CDR3 sequence: CASSYDSHDGYTF. The CDR3 nucleotides read TGTGCCAGCAGCTATGACAGTCACGATGGCTACACCTTC.

This clone was seen a handful of times. V is TRBV5-1 and J is TRBJ2-7; 9 nucleotides match TRBD1. CDR1 SGHRS and CDR2 YFSETQ come from the germline V gene. The CDR3 is made up of 14 amino acids. Trimming took 3 bases from V and 5 from J; bases not matched to a gene: 6. For the CDR3, the DNA is TGCGCCAGCAGCTCCGGGACAGGGTCGAACGAGCAGTACTTC. Encoded protein: CASSSGTGSNEQYF.

The rearrangement joins TRBV7-2 to TRBJ2-7; 12 bases are shared with TRBD2. The V gene end was trimmed by 5 bases and the J gene end by 6 bases; junction bases not matched to a gene: 11. CDR1 and CDR2 from the germline V gene are SGHTA and FQGNSA. The CDR3 totals 16 residues. The CDR3 spells CASSRRASGRAREQYF. CDR3 in DNA: TGTGCCAGCAGCCGTAGGGCTAGCGGGAGGGCCCGCGAGCAGTACTTC.

This clone has only one observation. The rearrangement joins TRBV5-1 to TRBJ1-4, with unresolved D. V was pared by 2 bases and J by 10 bases, with 30 bases between. The V gene's germline CDR1 is SGHRS and CDR2 YFSETQ. The CDR3 extends over 19 amino acids. CDR3 nucleotides: TGCGCCAGCAGCTTCCCGTTCACCCGGCGGGCACCCCTGGGAGGAAAACTGTTTTTT. As protein: CASSFPFTRRAPLGGKLFF.